The entry below describes one T cell receptor (beta chain). The sample holds other DNA sequences that translate to the same CDR3. CDR1 is ENHRY and CDR2 is SYGVKD in the germline V gene. V shed 6 bases and J shed 0 bases, with 6 bases lying between them. The CDR3 runs 12 residues. Original data processing: ImmunoSEQ output held junction-only sequences without quality scores, so filtering differed. Produced via immunoSEQ multiplex PCR; TCRdb's table is partial and in-frame only. The V and J calls and clone size come from that table; D and trimming were worked out from the DNA. The profile shows about 490,000 clones, 65% to 85% of them singletons. These data originate in a study of shared clonotypes between healthy human individuals.

The V gene is TRBV10-3, the J gene TRBJ2-7, with no clear D. Sequencing used PBMCs. This TCR was recovered from a woman in her thirties or forties in good health. Some clones in this sample may be carry-over from other donors' samples. CDR3 amino acids: CAIRGSSYEQYF. The CDR3 coding sequence is TGTGCCATCAGAGGCAGCTCCTACGAGCAGTACTTC.